This T cell receptor (beta chain) was identified during a study of cytomegalovirus exposure and HLA in healthy donors (dated by TCRdb to 2017 to 2019). Concerning the study at large: In an earlier analysis of 550 to 750 of the donors, around 290 Gb of sequence data and 90 million to 120 million unique TCR beta sequences from 180 million or so T cells were reported. Roughly 320 gigabases of sequencing data and roughly 80 million unique TCR sequences made up an early release that covered nearly 650 HLA-typed donors. Of the roughly 400 genotyped donors, roughly 80% fell in the genetic ancestry cluster associated with self-reported Caucasian donors. The study aimed to test whether cataloging public T cell receptors could reveal signatures of past pathogen exposure. The study profiled the T cell repertoires of hundreds of subjects by immunosequencing and related them to cytomegalovirus serostatus. In addition to the first cohort of around 670 subjects, a separate validation cohort of some 120 different subjects was used. High-throughput TCR immunosequencing, statistical association of individual TCRs with disease status, and machine learning were combined to predict cytomegalovirus infection status. In a later analysis, previously published TCR beta repertoires from fewer than 750 donors were re-analyzed and high-resolution HLA genotyping was added so that TCR occurrence patterns could be studied. In the later analysis, no new phenotypic data were used to find candidate immune exposures; instead, reliance was placed on TCR beta sequences and their occurrence across donors. In an earlier analysis of several hundred of the donors, high-throughput TCR beta sequencing was used to judge whether each TCR beta V gene segment behaved as functional or pseudogenic. Alongside the repertoire data, information on donor age, sex, ethnicity and CMV serostatus was compiled. In a later genetic analysis, genome-wide SNP genotypes for about three fifths of the roughly 670 donors were used, and that subset was treated as a discovery cohort. Every discovery cohort repertoire had been produced on one sequencing platform. HLA typing included class I and class II loci at four-digit resolution. The number of typed donors differed by locus: about 620-630 for A, B, C, DRB1 and DQB1; 500 to 550 for DQA1; fewer than 610 for DPA1; and some 450 for DPB1. A few DR-DQ haplotypes were treated as single units for association and clustering because of strong linkage in the cohort. On average, 235,054 unique TCR beta nucleotide sequences were sequenced per donor among more than 350 genotyped donors of the cohort, with about 19% of those sequences being non-productive. Here is what the overall study found, with its caveats: Across donors, most TCR sequences were observed very rarely, whereas some public TCRs were present in many individuals. A few of the identified cytomegalovirus-associated TCR beta chains were confirmed in vitro to be specific for cytomegalovirus antigens. Presence/absence analyses assumed roughly uniform sequencing depth across donors, an assumption that may not hold. V-gene and J-gene trimming of TCR beta chains was associated with a missense DCLRE1C variant in a later genetic analysis, and the association was replicated in an independent cohort. Cytomegalovirus status was reported to be diagnosed by the classifier with high specificity and sensitivity in both the original and validation cohorts. Several of the top co-occurrence clusters appeared to be linked to parvovirus B19, influenza, CMV and Epstein-Barr virus, according to a later analysis. In a later analysis, TCR association rates were found to vary across HLA loci, with the most associated TCRs seen for DRB1 alleles and the fewest for HLA-C alleles. Compared with equally common non-associated chains, HLA-associated TCR beta chains in a later analysis were more clonally expanded and had lower generation probabilities. In a later analysis, most CMV-associated TCR beta chains were found to appear HLA-restricted, with HLA associations seemingly driven largely by CMV exposure. Because some donors lacked HLA typing at each locus, the association tests relied only on the typed subset. In the study, 150 to 200 TCR beta chains were listed as associated with cytomegalovirus. The sequencing pipeline was judged likely to have produced a cluster of highly shared sequence variants as a technical artifact. A later analysis associated about 18,000 TCR beta sequences with specific HLA alleles at a false discovery rate of 0.05. Because the 87-base-pair reads could not distinguish some IMGT-functional V segments, including TRBV6-2 and TRBV6-3, those segments were excluded. An earlier analysis of 587 of the donors showed that most TCR beta V segments appeared in productive rearrangements either about 87% or about 30% of the time, which broadly matched IMGT annotations. Assigning TCR associations to individual alleles was difficult when HLA alleles, especially DR and DQ, strongly co-occurred. CMV serostatus was the only immune exposure information available for the cohort. In a later genetic analysis, fewer N-insertions in productive TCRs were reported among donors in an Asian-associated ancestry cluster than the approximately 710-donor mean. It was suggested by the authors that the approach could potentially be generalized to other disease states and immunological phenotypes. Over 15 rarely observed V segments, including chromosome 9 orphons, were excluded from the earlier analysis of about 500 of the donors because counts were too low. This cohort had only TCR beta chains sequenced, and the lack of alpha or paired-chain data limited which features could be detected. A further reported finding was that TCR beta sequences accurately predicted the HLA-A and HLA-B alleles for most subjects in the first cohort. Linkage disequilibrium might explain the correlated functional status among segregating V segments, but an unknown experimental factor could not be excluded.

Libraries were built with the immunoSEQ multiplex PCR assay. The multiplex PCR relied on a mix of 60 forward primers for TCR Vbeta segments and 13 reverse primers for TCR Jbeta segments. Amplification of the CDR3 region of rearranged TCR beta genes was performed with a multiplex PCR assay on genomic DNA. On the Illumina HiSeq System, the amplified TCR beta libraries were sequenced as 87-base-pair reads. The published analysis was carried out like this. A later analysis tallied about 77 million unique TCR beta chains across the 610 or so repertoires, and 10 million to 11 million of those chains were shared by two or more donors. Raw reads were error-corrected and collapsed into unique sequences by a nearest-neighbor algorithm in which closely related sequences were merged to remove PCR and sequencing errors. V, D and J gene segments were assigned by aligning CDR3 sequences to IMGT reference sequences. Each retained sequence needed at least a six-nucleotide match to both a V gene segment and a J gene segment. Rearrangements were classified as productive when the CDR3 lacked stop codons and remained in frame with V and J, and all other rearrangements were classified as non-productive. CDR3 was defined by IMGT convention, running from the second conserved V-encoded cysteine to the conserved J-encoded phenylalanine. The earlier analysis of 500 to 600 of the donors excluded sequences that lacked an unambiguous match to a single V gene segment. In an earlier analysis of approximately 550 of the donors, V segments were called functional above 56.7% productive rearrangements and were called segregating when the between-donor standard deviation exceeded 5%. A statistical classification framework was built for diagnosing cytomegalovirus status from the catalog of TCR beta chain sequences. V and J gene assignment, in a later analysis, came from comparing TCR nucleotide sequences with IMGT/GENE-DB human TR gene sequences. The TCRdist pipeline was used in a later analysis to assign CDR3 sequences and most-parsimonious VDJ recombination scenarios. In a later analysis, each TCR beta chain was defined by its CDR3 amino acid sequence together with its V-gene family, and reads lacking a unique V-gene family were excluded. A later analysis removed roughly 590 highly shared, low-generation-probability nucleotide sequences to deal with suspected cross-contamination and a sequencing artifact. In a later analysis, a clonal expansion index was calculated for each public chain from normalized within-repertoire ranks of inferred template counts. Generation probabilities in a later analysis came from a VDJ recombination model fitted to out-of-frame rearrangements, and those results were checked against IGoR. Hypergeometric tests were used in a later analysis to score TCR-TCR, TCR-HLA and TCR-CMV co-occurrence, with a repertoire-size bias correction applied to the TCR pairs. False discovery rates were estimated in a later analysis by permuting HLA or CMV assignments 20 times. In a later analysis, co-occurring TCRs were grouped using DBSCAN, with TCRdist sequence similarity added in when clustering inside HLA-allele-positive subsets. Co-occurrence clustering excluded repertoires with fewer than 30,000 or more than 120,000 public chains, plus five with anomalous nucleotide sharing. TCRdb retrieved this table from immuneACCESS and kept in-frame rearrangements only. Not all clones are present; in checked studies, unresolved V genes account for under half, and no reason is known for the remainder. D and trimming were read from the DNA, whereas the V and J calls and clone size are those reported in that table. For this sample there are 180,000 or so clones; roughly 82% appear just once. 1.5% of the sample lies in the top ten.

CDR1 SGHDN and CDR2 FVKESK were looked up in the germline V gene. The CDR3 starts with the cysteine, ends with the phenylalanine, and has 14 residues. The sequence is cut down to CDR3 DNA, 42 bases in frame from base 1. Compared with germline, V lacks 2 bases and J lacks 9 bases; bases without a gene match: 9. Turning to this clone: The antigen it binds to is not known. Base qualities are not at hand, and no much larger clone is one base apart.

The cohort consisted of hundreds of healthy bone marrow donors. At the time of sampling, all cohort members were nominally healthy, though unrecorded immune exposures were likely present. The donor tested CMV seronegative and was one of the 352 seronegative cohort members. Every donor gave a peripheral blood sample, and the peripheral blood mononuclear cells from that sample were used for TCR beta sequencing. Genomic DNA was extracted from the blood cell samples with the Qiagen DNeasy Blood Extraction Kit. In this chain, TRBV14 is recombined with TRBJ2-7; 8 central bases correspond to TRBD1. The TCR was taken from a man aged 35-49 years in good health and CMV-seronegative. Sequencing used PBMCs. For the CDR3, the sequence is CASSQPGQVKGQYF. The DNA sequence is TGTGCCAGCAGCCAACCGGGACAGGTAAAAGGGCAGTACTTC.